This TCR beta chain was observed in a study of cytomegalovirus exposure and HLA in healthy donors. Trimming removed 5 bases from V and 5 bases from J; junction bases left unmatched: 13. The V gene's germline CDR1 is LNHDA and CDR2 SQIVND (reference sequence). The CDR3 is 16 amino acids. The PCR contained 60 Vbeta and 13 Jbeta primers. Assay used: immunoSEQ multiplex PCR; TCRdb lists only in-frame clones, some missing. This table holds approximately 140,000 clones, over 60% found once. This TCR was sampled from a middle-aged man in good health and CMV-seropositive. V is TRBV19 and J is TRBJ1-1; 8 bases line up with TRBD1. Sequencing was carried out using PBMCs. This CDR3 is CASSQDRGWRNTEAFF. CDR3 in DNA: TGTGCCAGTAGTCAAGACAGGGGATGGCGAAATACTGAAGCTTTCTTT.